The following is a T cell receptor (beta chain) sequence with its context. What antigen it recognizes has not been identified. No base quality values were provided; no much bigger clone lies one nucleotide off. One collaborating source in Seattle enrolled patients during active infection and followed them longitudinally through the course of disease. Whole blood was collected in K2EDTA tubes by collaborating institutions according to the institutions' own protocols. For TCRbeta analysis, collaborators shipped samples in one of three forms: frozen whole blood, isolated PBMCs, or DNA extracted from either of those sample types. The data are from a study of blood T cell repertoires in COVID-19 (TCRdb year 2020). Broadly, across the study: Samples from collaborators originated in the United States, Italy and Spain and spanned both the acute and convalescent phases of COVID-19. The repertoires were released in a freely available public database meant as a resource for research on the immune response to SARS-CoV-2. Where available, HLA class I and class II types were obtained from metadata supplied by the sample provider rather than from assay-based typing. Subjects who had been exposed to COVID-19, were actively infected with it, or had recovered from it provided the deeply sampled blood TCRbeta repertoires that made up the dataset. A de-identified subject ID, COVID-19 status, age in years and sex were almost always included in the sample metadata. The samples were drawn from the first 160 participants of the ongoing ImmuneRACE study and from under 1,500 subjects provided by 6 global collaborators. The prospective study material was composed of cDNA or gDNA derived from T cells, B-cell-depleted T cells, or PBMCs.

Broad study findings and their caveats: Clinical and demographic metadata were provided uncurated, with the amount varying by source and participant.

For CDR1 and CDR2, the germline V gene lists SGHAT and FQNNGV. CDR3 length: 15 amino acids, cysteine to phenylalanine. Only the CDR3 part of the read is kept: 45 bases, read in frame from the first base. Unmatched junction bases come to 11, with V trimmed by 6 bases and J by 5 bases. TCRbeta CDR3 regions were amplified from genomic DNA using the immunoSEQ Assay, a bias-controlled multiplex PCR. The authors processed their data as follows. The number of nucleated cells in each sample was estimated from the amplification of reference gene primers within the assay. To quantify the absolute abundance of each unique TCRbeta CDR3 rearrangement, sequence reads were collapsed and filtered. For each sample, productive Simpson clonality was calculated as the square root of Simpson's diversity index across productive rearrangements. TCRdb provides this immuneACCESS table in a form limited to in-frame rearrangements. Some clones are lacking; in checked studies, under half of them reflect an unresolved V gene, and why the rest are absent is not known. The D gene and trimming were derived from the DNA, and the V and J assignments and clone size from that table. Across this sample there are fewer than 650,000 clones, with roughly 89% seen only once. The ten largest make up about 8.2% of the sample.

This clonotype was sampled from a woman between 45 and 60 years old with COVID-19, enrolled during active disease. Sequenced material: peripheral blood. The chain joins TRBV11-2 to TRBJ2-7; 9 bases in the middle match TRBD1. The sequenced DNA is TGTGCCAGCAGTTCACGCCGGGACAGGGTCGACGAGCAGTACTTC. This gives the protein CASSSRRDRVDEQYF.